A single sample gave rise to the 30 T cell receptor beta chains below, sequenced in a study of ipilimumab plus nivolumab after autologous stem cell transplantation. TCRdb keeps only in-frame clones here, not all; method: immunoSEQ multiplex PCR. The data show 20,000 to 25,000 clones, with 77% seen just once and 20% held by the top ten. Specimen: PBMCs, collected in a trial of ipilimumab plus nivolumab as post-transplant consolidation. Receptors originate from a male donor with diffuse large B-cell lymphoma.

The chain recombines TRBV6-6 with TRBJ1-2; possibly TRBD1 for D (6 bases). Trimming left V 5 bases short and J 2 bases short, with 12 bases between. The CDR3 runs 14 residues. Germline V lookup: CDR1 MNHNY, CDR2 SVGAGI (reference sequence). CDR3 sequence: CASSRQQGNYGYTF. The CDR3, as DNA: TGTGCCAGCAGTCGCCAACAGGGAAACTATGGCTACACCTTC.

The chain recombines TRBV27 with TRBJ1-1, with D possibly TRBD1 on 5 matching bases. The CDR3 has 11 amino acids. Germline V gene sequence: CDR1 MNHEY, CDR2 SMNVEV (reference sequence). V gave up 3 bases and J gave up 7 bases, with 6 bases separating them. The CDR3 bases are TGTGCCAGCAGTTTCGGGGGTGAAGCTTTCTTT. Translated, it gives CASSFGGEAFF.

V gene TRBV5-1 combines with J gene TRBJ2-3; 12 bases line up with TRBD2. Germline V lookup: CDR1 SGHRS, CDR2 YFSETQ. There are 16 residues in the CDR3. The trim removed 0 bases at V and 3 bases at J, leaving 2 bases unmatched. The CDR3, as DNA: TGCGCCAGCAGCTTGGCTAGCGGGGGGGCTACAGATACGCAGTATTTT. As protein: CASSLASGGATDTQYF.

In its sample, this clone was seen a few times. The chain employs TRBV10-3 and TRBJ1-5; 7 nucleotides match TRBD1. Trimming cost V 3 bases and J 3 bases; bases outside gene matches: 2. The CDR3 length is 14 residues. In germline, CDR1 is ENHRY, CDR2 SYGVKD. CDR3: CAISDTGDNQPQHF. The CDR3 nucleotides read TGTGCCATCAGTGATACAGGGGACAATCAGCCCCAGCATTTT.

V usage is TRBV5-6 and J usage is TRBJ2-7; D gene ambiguous. Trimming removed 0 bases at V and 0 bases at J, with 13 bases between. CDR1 and CDR2 (germline): SGHDT, YYEEEE. The CDR3 spans 16 residues. CDR3 in DNA: TGTGCCAGCAGCTTGGTTTTCTCCGGCCGCTCCTACGAGCAGTACTTC. Translating it yields CASSLVFSGRSYEQYF.

As for this clone: A single base separates this from a much larger clone, so it may be a read error. The identical CDR3 is also encoded by other nucleotide sequences in the sample. V gene TRBV4-2 combines with J gene TRBJ2-2; D call uncertain. The CDR3 extends over 12 amino acids. Germline V lookup: CDR1 LGHNA, CDR2 YNFKEQ. V shed 1 base and J shed 8 bases, with 5 bases lying between them. The chain's CDR3 is CASSQVQGELFF. DNA of the CDR3: TGTGCCAGCAGCCAAGTTCAAGGGGAGCTGTTTTTT.

The V and J genes are TRBV19 and TRBJ2-2, with a tentative D call TRBD1 (5 bases). Trimming shortened V by 4 bases and J by 4 bases, and 10 bases separated the two germline ends. Germline assignment: CDR1 LNHDA and CDR2 SQIVND (reference sequence). The CDR3 is 14 residues long. The DNA of the CDR3 is TGTGCCAGTAGTAGCCAGGGCGGCACCGGGGAGCTGTTTTTT. Encoded protein: CASSSQGGTGELFF. Full variable domain (remainder filled in from reference TRBV19 and TRBJ2-2): DGGITQSPKYLFRKEGQNVTLSCEQNLNHDAMYWYRQDPGQGLRLIYYSQIVNDFQKGDIAEGYSVSREKKESFPLTVTSAQKNPTAFYLCASSSQGGTGELFFGEGSRLTVL.

This sequence joins TRBV5-4 and TRBJ2-1, with TRBD2 identical over 8 bases. V shed 4 bases, J shed 0 bases, and the junction held 6 bases outside the gene matches. This CDR3 region has 16 residues. The germline gives CDR1 SGHNT, CDR2 YYREEE (reference sequence). CDR3 loop: CASSRSGGSSYNEQFF. The CDR3 DNA is TGTGCCAGCAGCAGGTCGGGGGGGAGCTCCTACAATGAGCAGTTCTTC.

J is TRBJ1-4 and V is TRBV7-6; unclear D gene. Per germline, CDR1 SGHVS and CDR2 FNYEAQ. Trimming took off 1 base at V and 7 bases at J, with 4 bases between the two ends. The CDR3 is 12 residues long. The CDR3 spells CASSLVSEKLFF. The DNA for the CDR3 is TGTGCCAGCAGCTTAGTATCTGAAAAACTGTTTTTT.

V is TRBV28 and J is TRBJ1-4; TRBD1 is a possible D gene (6 bases). V was cut by 3 bases and J by 8 bases, with 13 bases left in between. CDR1 MDHEN and CDR2 SYDVKM come from the germline V gene. The CDR3 is 14 residues long. CDR3 nucleotide sequence: TGTGCCAGCAGTTTTCCAGGGGAGAGGGAAAAACTGTTTTTT. Translated: CASSFPGEREKLFF.

This clone was observed a few times. The chain has TRBV6-4 and TRBJ2-2; the D is unclear. This CDR3 comprises 15 residues. Germline V gene sequence: CDR1 MRHNA, CDR2 SNTAGT. The ends were cut back, 6 bases at V and 4 bases at J, with 15 bases in the middle. The CDR3 DNA reads as TGTGCCAGCAGCCAATCAAGGTGGGGCACCGGGGAGCTGTTTTTT. This translates into CASSQSRWGTGELFF.

The rearrangement uses TRBV2 and TRBJ2-1, with TRBD1 identical over 9 bases. This CDR3 contains 15 residues. V shed 6 bases and J 3 bases; nucleotides not matched to a gene: 6. Germline CDR1 reads SNHLY; CDR2 reads FYNNEI. Written as DNA, the CDR3 is TGTGCCAGCAGGCGGACAGGGGTGGTCTACAATGAGCAGTTCTTC. Translation gives CASRRTGVVYNEQFF. Full variable domain (rest looked up from reference TRBV2 and TRBJ2-1): EPEVTQTPSHQVTQMGQEVILRCVPISNHLYFYWYRQILGQKVEFLVSFYNNEISEKSEIFDDQFSVERPDGSNFTLKIRSTKLEDSAMYFCASRRTGVVYNEQFFGPGTRLTVL.

The count of this clone is one. The chain recombines TRBV28 with TRBJ2-7, with D possibly matching TRBD2 (6 bases). The CDR3 runs 15 residues. Deletions cut 10 bases from V and 0 bases from J, with 19 bases between. CDR1 and CDR2 from the germline V gene are MDHEN and SYDVKM. For the CDR3, the DNA is TGTGCCACCCGAATGGGGCGGGGAAGCTCCTACGAGCAGTACTTC. This codes for CATRMGRGSSYEQYF.

V gene TRBV7-6 combines with J gene TRBJ1-5; D unclear. V lost 8 bases and J lost 4, with 12 bases in between. The germline V gene has CDR1 SGHVS and CDR2 FNYEAQ. CDR3 length: 13 amino acids. CDR3 DNA sequence: TGTGCCAGCGGGCAACAGCCTAATCAGCCCCAGCATTTT. This codes for CASGQQPNQPQHF.

The rearrangement joins TRBV6-1 to TRBJ2-4; D may be TRBD1 (7 bases). The CDR3 is 14 amino acids. CDR1 is MNHNS, CDR2 SASEGT, per germline. V lost 4 bases and J lost 6, with 13 bases in between. The CDR3 spells CASSGQGGGNIQYF. The CDR3 DNA follows: TGTGCCAGCAGTGGGCAGGGGGGAGGAAACATTCAGTACTTC.

The rearrangement links TRBV18 to TRBJ1-1, with D possibly matching TRBD1 (6 bases). Germline V gives CDR1 KGHSH, CDR2 LQKENI. The V gene lost 3 bases and the J gene lost 8 bases, with 7 bases spanning the gap. This CDR3 is 11 amino acids long. The CDR3 sequence is CASSPQGEAFF. CDR3 coding DNA: TGTGCCAGCTCACCCCAGGGGGAAGCTTTCTTT.

The chain recombines TRBV2 with TRBJ2-3; D ambiguous. The CDR3 covers 13 residues. Germline CDR1 and CDR2: SNHLY and FYNNEI. V lost 6 bases and J 6 bases, leaving 13 bases between the germline ends. Here the CDR3 reads CASRDAIRDTQYF. In DNA form, the CDR3 reads TGTGCCAGCAGAGACGCTATACGTGATACGCAGTATTTT.

J is TRBJ2-3 and V is TRBV7-9; 11 nucleotides line up with TRBD1. Unmatched junction bases numbered 4, after V lost 5 bases and J lost 3 bases. The CDR3 consists of 15 residues. Germline assignment: CDR1 SEHNR and CDR2 FQNEAQ (reference sequence). CDR3 residues: CASSPGQGGTDTQYF. The CDR3 nucleotides read TGTGCCAGCAGCCCGGGACAGGGGGGAACAGATACGCAGTATTTT.

The chain uses TRBV18 and TRBJ2-5; TRBD1 is a possible D gene (6 bases). Germline V CDR1 and CDR2: KGHSH, LQKENI. The CDR3 extends over 13 amino acids. The V end was cut by 2 bases, the J end by 5 bases, with 9 bases between. For the CDR3, the DNA is TGTGCCAGCTCACCAGGGGACACGGAGACCCAGTACTTC. It translates to CASSPGDTETQYF.

By frequency in the sample, this clone is medium-sized. The sample contains more than one DNA sequence encoding this CDR3. The V gene is TRBV30, the J gene TRBJ1-1; D gene ambiguous. Per germline, CDR1 GTSNPN and CDR2 SVGIG (reference sequence). The CDR3 spans 11 residues. V was pared by 0 bases and J by 6 bases, with 5 bases between. The CDR3 region is CAWSVLSEAFF. The DNA of the CDR3 is TGTGCCTGGAGTGTACTGTCTGAAGCTTTCTTT.

This clone was picked up a small number of times. The gene calls are TRBV11-2 and TRBJ2-2; the match to TRBD1 covers 8 bases. In germline, CDR1 is SGHAT, CDR2 FQNNGV. The CDR3 loop spans 16 amino acids. The V and J ends lost 1 base and 5 bases, in that order; junction bases with no gene match: 6. The CDR3 spells CASSLVQGAATGELFF. The DNA of the CDR3 is TGTGCCAGCAGCTTAGTTCAGGGGGCGGCGACCGGGGAGCTGTTTTTT.

The chain links TRBV7-2 to TRBJ2-1, with TRBD2 identical over 15 bases. CDR3 length equals 16 residues. The V segment lost 3 bases and the J segment 9 bases; nucleotides outside the gene matches: 6. From germline, CDR1 is SGHTA and CDR2 FQGNSA. The CDR3 DNA is TGTGCCAGCAGCTTTTGGACTAGCGGGGGGGCTTTTGAGCAGTTCTTC. It specifies CASSFWTSGGAFEQFF.

V usage is TRBV7-2 and J usage is TRBJ1-3, with a tentative D call TRBD1 (5 bases). Trimming stripped 5 bases from V and 3 bases from J, with 14 bases between. Per the germline V gene, CDR1 is SGHTA and CDR2 is FQGNSA. The CDR3 loop spans 15 amino acids. CDR3 bases: TGTGCCAGCAGCCCACCCCCCGGGGGTGGAAACACCATATATTTT. Residues: CASSPPPGGGNTIYF.

The rearrangement links TRBV28 to TRBJ2-7; TRBD1 or TRBD2 may be the D gene (6 bases each). In germline, CDR1 is MDHEN, CDR2 SYDVKM. The CDR3 extends over 14 amino acids. Trimming left V 2 bases short and J 2 bases short, with 10 bases between. The DNA for the CDR3 is TGTGCCAGCAGTTTACCAGGGGAGGCCTACGAGCAGTACTTC. Its protein is CASSLPGEAYEQYF.

V usage is TRBV29-1 and J usage is TRBJ2-5; D is tentatively TRBD1 or TRBD2 (5 bases each). Judging by the DNA end, TRBJ2-7 fits better; the J call may be wrong. Per the germline V gene, CDR1 is SQVTM and CDR2 is ANQGSEA. The CDR3 sequence is 15 residues long. The CDR3 DNA sequence: TGCAGCGTTGAGTCTCGGGACGATTCCTCCTACGAGCAGTACTTC. Translation: CSVESRDDSSYEQYF.

V gene TRBV11-3 combines with J gene TRBJ2-3; no clear D gene. The CDR3 has 18 residues. Germline V lookup: CDR1 SGHNT, CDR2 YENEEA. Trimming left V 6 bases short and J 2 bases short, with 24 bases between. The CDR3 DNA is TGTGCCAGCAGTCAAGGCTTAGGAAAATCGTCCTACACAGATACGCAGTATTTT. As protein: CASSQGLGKSSYTDTQYF.

The gene calls are TRBV15 and TRBJ2-2, with 8 bases lining up with TRBD1. The CDR3 consists of 17 residues. The germline gives CDR1 LNHNV, CDR2 YYDKDF (reference sequence). V gave up 2 bases and J gave up 1 base; unmatched junction bases: 6. The CDR3 protein is CATSRWGQALNTGELFF. The CDR3 DNA follows: TGTGCCACCAGCAGATGGGGACAGGCGTTGAACACCGGGGAGCTGTTTTTT.

J is TRBJ2-6 and V is TRBV18; D is ambiguous. V lost 6 bases and J 0 bases, leaving 9 bases between the germline ends. This CDR3 spans 15 amino acids. Germline V CDR1 and CDR2: KGHSH, LQKENI. CDR3 in amino acids: CASSPAISGANVLTF. Here the CDR3 DNA reads TGTGCCAGCTCGCCGGCAATCTCTGGGGCCAACGTCCTGACTTTC.

This clone was detected a few times. The chain has TRBV19 and TRBJ1-1, with D maybe TRBD1 (5 bases). Germline CDR1 LNHDA, CDR2 SQIVND (reference sequence). Trimming cost V 8 bases and J 3 bases, with 16 bases left between them. The CDR3 is 14 amino acids. Here the CDR3 reads CASEPGTSDTEAFF. Written as DNA, the CDR3 is TGTGCCAGTGAGCCCGGGACGTCAGACACTGAAGCTTTCTTT.

This chain links TRBV4-1 with TRBJ2-3; 10 bases align to TRBD2. Germline V gene lookup returns CDR1 MGHRA and CDR2 YSYEKL. Unmatched junction bases numbered 22, after V lost 3 bases and J lost 4 bases. The CDR3 totals 21 residues. DNA of the CDR3: TGCGCCAGCAGCCACTCTTCTTATGGGATAGCGGGGGGTATTGTCGCAGATACGCAGTATTTT. Translating gives CASSHSSYGIAGGIVADTQYF.